A single sample is the source of the 6 T cell receptor beta chains below, sequenced in a study of PD-1 blockade in classical Hodgkin lymphoma. Produced via immunoSEQ multiplex PCR; TCRdb's table is partial and in-frame only. The sample includes some 17,000 clones, around four fifths of them seen just once. All patients experienced relapse after autologous stem cell transplantation, and brentuximab vedotin exposure was variable. The authors purified CD4+ T cells from thawed PBMCs by magnetic negative selection. The specimen comprised CD4+ T cells from blood, sampled at baseline. The receptors here all came from a human donor with classical Hodgkin lymphoma.

This clone has more than one count but fewer than ten. The V and J genes are TRBV29-1 and TRBJ1-2, with D tentatively TRBD1 (6 bases). V was shortened by 4 bases and J by 3 bases, with 6 bases between the two germline ends. From germline, CDR1 is SQVTM and CDR2 ANQGSEA. This CDR3 is 11 amino acids long. In DNA, the CDR3 is TGCAGCGTTGGACAGGACTATGGCTACACCTTC. It is translated as CSVGQDYGYTF. The whole variable domain, filled in from reference TRBV29-1 and TRBJ1-2, reads SAVISQKPSRDICQRGTSLTIQCQVDSQVTMMFWYRQQPGQSLTLIATANQGSEATYESGFVIDKFPISRPNLTFSTLTVSNMSPEDSSIYLCSVGQDYGYTFGSGTRLTVV.

The chain is built from TRBV4-1 and TRBJ2-1; 10 bases are a match to TRBD2. Germline V gives CDR1 MGHRA, CDR2 YSYEKL. Losses at the gene ends were 9 bases for V and 2 bases for J; bases not matched to a gene: 10. The length of the CDR3 is 16 residues. In nucleotides, the CDR3 is TGCGCCAGTGGATCGACAGGGACTAGCGCCTACAATGAGCAGTTCTTC. Protein sequence: CASGSTGTSAYNEQFF.

The chain uses TRBV19 and TRBJ2-2; D is uncertain. The CDR3 is 14 residues long. Germline V CDR1 and CDR2: LNHDA, SQIVND (reference sequence). V was shortened by 4 bases and J by 0 bases, with 6 bases between the two germline ends. The CDR3 sequence is CASSRSPNTGELFF. DNA of the CDR3: TGTGCCAGTAGTAGATCCCCGAACACCGGGGAGCTGTTTTTT.

This chain joins TRBV7-2 and TRBJ1-1; maybe TRBD1 (6 bases). This CDR3 is built from 14 residues. Germline loops: CDR1 SGHTA, CDR2 FQGNSA. The ends were cut back, 2 bases at V and 0 bases at J, with 7 bases in the middle. CDR3 sequence (DNA): TGTGCCAGCAGCTTATCAGGGGTGAACACTGAAGCTTTCTTT. It translates to CASSLSGVNTEAFF.

The chain is built from TRBV6-5 and TRBJ1-4; TRBD1 matches 8 bases. The CDR3 contains 14 residues. Germline V CDR1 and CDR2: MNHEY, SVGAGI. The junction had 5 bases not matched to a gene; V was cut back by 3 bases and J by 8 bases. The CDR3, as DNA: TGTGCCAGCAGTTATGGCAGGGGGCCCGAAAAACTGTTTTTT. This codes for CASSYGRGPEKLFF.

This sequence joins TRBV6-1 and TRBJ1-5, with 8 bases matching TRBD1. The CDR3 length is 14 residues. The junction had 10 bases not matched to a gene; V was cut back by 8 bases and J by 7 bases. Germline lookup yields CDR1 MNHNS and CDR2 SASEGT. The CDR3 region is CASLSTGAGQPQHF. DNA for the CDR3: TGTGCCAGCCTATCGACAGGGGCGGGGCAGCCCCAGCATTTT.